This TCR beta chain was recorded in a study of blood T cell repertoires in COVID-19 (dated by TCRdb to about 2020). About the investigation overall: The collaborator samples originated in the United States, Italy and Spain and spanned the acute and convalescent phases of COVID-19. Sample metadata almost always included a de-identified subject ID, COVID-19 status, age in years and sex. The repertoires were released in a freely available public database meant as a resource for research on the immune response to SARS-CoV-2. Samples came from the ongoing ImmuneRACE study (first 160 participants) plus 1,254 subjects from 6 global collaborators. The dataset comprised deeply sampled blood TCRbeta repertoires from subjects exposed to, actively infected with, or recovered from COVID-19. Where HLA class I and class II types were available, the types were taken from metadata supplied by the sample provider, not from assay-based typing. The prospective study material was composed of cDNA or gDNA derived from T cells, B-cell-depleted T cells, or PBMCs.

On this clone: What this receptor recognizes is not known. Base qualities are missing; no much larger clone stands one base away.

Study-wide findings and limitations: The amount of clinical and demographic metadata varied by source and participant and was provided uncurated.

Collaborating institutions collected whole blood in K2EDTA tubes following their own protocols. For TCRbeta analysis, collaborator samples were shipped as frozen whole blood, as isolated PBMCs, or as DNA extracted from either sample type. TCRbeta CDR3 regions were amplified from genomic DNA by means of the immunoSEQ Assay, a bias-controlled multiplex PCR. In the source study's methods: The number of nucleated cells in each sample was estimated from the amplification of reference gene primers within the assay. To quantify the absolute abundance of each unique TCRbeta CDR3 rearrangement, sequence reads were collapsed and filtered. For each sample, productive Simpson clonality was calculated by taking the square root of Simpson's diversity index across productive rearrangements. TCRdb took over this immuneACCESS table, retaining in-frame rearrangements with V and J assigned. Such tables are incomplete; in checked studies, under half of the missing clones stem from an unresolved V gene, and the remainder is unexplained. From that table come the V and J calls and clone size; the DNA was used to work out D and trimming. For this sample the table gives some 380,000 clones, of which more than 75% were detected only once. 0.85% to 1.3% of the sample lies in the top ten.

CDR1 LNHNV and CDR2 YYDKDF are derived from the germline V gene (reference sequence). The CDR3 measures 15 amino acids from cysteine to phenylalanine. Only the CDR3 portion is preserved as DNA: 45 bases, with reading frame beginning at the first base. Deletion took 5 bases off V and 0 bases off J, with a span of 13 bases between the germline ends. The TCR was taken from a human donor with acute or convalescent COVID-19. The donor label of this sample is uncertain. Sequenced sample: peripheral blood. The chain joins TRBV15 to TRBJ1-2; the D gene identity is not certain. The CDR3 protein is CATSATPGANYGYTF. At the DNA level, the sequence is TGTGCCACCAGCGCAACTCCCGGAGCTAACTATGGCTACACCTTC.